The following is a T cell receptor (beta chain) sequence with its context. What it binds is not known. The germline and genes are mouse ones. The observed sequence ends 4 residues before the CDR3 terminus, with the missing tail filled in from the germline J gene. This specimen belongs to a study of CD8+ T cells in alopecia areata. Study-wide context: Skin-grafted roughly 6-10-week-old female C3H/HeJ mice received tissue from approximately 6-12-month-old C3H/HeJ donors with spontaneous alopecia. Study-wide results and limits: Scalp lesions, especially in alopecia totalis/universalis, had higher clonality than normal scalp.

Following RNA extraction, reverse transcription yielded cDNA that acted as the sequencing template. The method was immunoSEQ multiplex PCR; TCRdb's version includes in-frame clones alone and lacks a portion of them. Singletons are absent from the sample, which has roughly 110,000 clones. V lost 2 bases, J lost 1 base, and 7 bases stayed unmatched. The CDR3 covers 16 residues. Germline CDR1 reads NNHDY; CDR2 reads SYVADS. This receptor was obtained from a C3H/HeJ mouse with alopecia areata. MHC haplotype of the strain: H2-k. Sequencing input: lesional skin. This rearrangement joins TRBV13-3 to TRBJ1-1, with 8 nucleotides matching TRBD1. The CDR3: CASSEADRGGNTEVFF. CDR3 DNA (partial): TGTGCCAGCAGTGAAGCCGACAGGGGTGGGAACACA.